One and the same sample provided the 21 T cell receptor beta chains below, sequenced in a study of T cell clusters in autoimmune cytopenias. Each sample's input was 250 ng genomic DNA, some 40,000 genome equivalents. TRB rearrangements were amplified by touch-down multiplex PCR with mixed TRB-A/B primers. Reprocessing the multiplex PCR reads, TCRdb reports a single entry for every CDR3 protein and omits DNA. The listing contains fewer than 10,000 distinct CDR3 sequences. Sequenced: peripheral blood. These receptors were collected from a human donor with an autoimmune cytopenia or autoimmune hepatitis (not recorded which).

The chain employs TRBV18 and TRBJ2-5; the TRBD2 assignment by TCRdb is unverifiable without DNA. Germline loops: CDR1 KGHSH, CDR2 LQKENI. This CDR3 has 13 amino acids. CDR3 sequence reads: CASSPNSEETQYF.

This clonotype is identified as medium-sized from frequency. The rearrangement links TRBV12-3 or TRBV12-4 to TRBJ2-3; lacking DNA, the TRBD2 call made by TCRdb goes unchecked. The CDR3 runs to 16 residues. CDR3: CASSLVSGGSTDTQYF.

By frequency, this clonotype registers medium-sized. The rearrangement uses TRBV19 and TRBJ2-2; the TCRdb call, TRBD2, lacks DNA for checking. This CDR3 comprises 14 residues. CDR1 LNHDA and CDR2 SQIVND come from the germline V gene (reference sequence). The CDR3 loop reads CASSTLAGAGELFF.

This clonotype ranks as medium-sized in terms of frequency. The chain employs TRBV19 and TRBJ2-1; TCRdb lists TRBD2, though no DNA is available to test this call. The CDR3 has 17 amino acids. CDR1 is LNHDA, CDR2 SQIVND, per germline (reference sequence). The CDR3 loop reads CASSINLAVGSRNEQFF.

This clonotype registers medium-sized (0.01 to 0.1%) by frequency. This chain links TRBV13 with TRBJ1-4. This CDR3 spans 15 amino acids. Germline V CDR1 and CDR2: PRHDT, FYEKMQ (reference sequence). The CDR3: CASSANSQEDEKLFF. The full variable domain, its missing parts supplied by reference TRBV13 and TRBJ1-4, is AAGVIQSPRHLIKEKRETATLKCYPIPRHDTVYWYQQGPGQDPQFLISFYEKMQSDKGSIPDRFSAQQFSDYHSELNMSSLELGDSALYFCASSANSQEDEKLFFGSGTQLSVL.

This clonotype shows up as medium-sized by frequency. This chain links TRBV30 with TRBJ1-5; the TRBD1 assignment by TCRdb is unverifiable without DNA. CDR1 is GTSNPN, CDR2 SVGIG, per germline (reference sequence). The CDR3 spans 13 residues. CDR3: CAWTGQGNQPQHF.

Its frequency marks this clonotype as medium-sized. V is TRBV10-3 and J is TRBJ2-1. Germline CDR1 ENHRY, CDR2 SYGVKD. The CDR3 is 11 amino acids. CDR3 amino acids: CAISVGNEQFF.

The V and J genes are TRBV7-9 and TRBJ1-4; TCRdb designates TRBD1, a call that cannot be tested without DNA. Germline CDR1 and CDR2: SEHNR and FQNEAQ (reference sequence). The CDR3 spans 16 residues. The CDR3: CASSLAGRLGNEKLFF.

The chain uses TRBV20-1 and TRBJ2-6; TCRdb designates TRBD1, a call that cannot be tested without DNA. CDR3 size: 17 residues. From germline, CDR1 is DFQATT and CDR2 SNEGSKA (reference sequence). The CDR3 sequence: CSARADSDPSGANVLTF.

This chain connects TRBV20-1 to TRBJ2-7; there is no DNA to check the TCRdb D call of TRBD1. Germline V gene data show CDR1 as DFQATT and CDR2 as SNEGSKA (reference sequence). The CDR3 is 16 residues long. The CDR3: CSARDGSGQGIYEQYF.

The chain recombines TRBV5-4 with TRBJ1-1; TCRdb indicates TRBD1, and absent DNA this call remains unverified. CDR1 SGHNT and CDR2 YYREEE come from the germline V gene (reference sequence). The CDR3 runs to 15 residues. CDR3: CASSLDQGGYTEAFF.

This rearrangement joins TRBV5-1 to TRBJ2-2. Germline values: CDR1 SGHRS, CDR2 YFSETQ. The CDR3 is 13 amino acids. This CDR3 is CASSYGQPGELFF. Together with reference TRBV5-1 and TRBJ2-2, the CDR3 gives the full variable domain: KAGVTQTPRYLIKTRGQQVTLSCSPISGHRSVSWYQQTPGQGLQFLFEYFSETQRNKGNFPGRFSGRQFSNSRSEMNVSTLELGDSALYLCASSYGQPGELFFGEGSRLTVL.

The chain has TRBV6-5 and TRBJ2-5; the TCRdb D gene call, TRBD2, has no DNA to confirm it. CDR1 MNHEY and CDR2 SVGAGI come from the germline V gene. The length of the CDR3 is 16 residues. Here the CDR3 reads CASSYDAGGRQETQYF.

This sequence joins TRBV20-1 and TRBJ1-2; TCRdb's assignment of TRBD1 cannot be checked, as there is no DNA. The CDR3 contains 13 residues. The germline V gene encodes CDR1 DFQATT and CDR2 SNEGSKA (reference sequence). The CDR3 spells CSALGDRAYGYTF.

The chain couples TRBV11-2 to TRBJ2-7; TCRdb's assignment of TRBD1 cannot be checked, as there is no DNA. The V gene's germline CDR1 is SGHAT and CDR2 FQNNGV. The CDR3 runs 12 residues. The CDR3 sequence: CASSAGYHEQYF.

This chain uses TRBV7-9 with TRBJ2-3; the D call from TCRdb, TRBD1, cannot be confirmed without DNA. The CDR3 is 15 residues long. Per the germline V gene, CDR1 is SEHNR and CDR2 is FQNEAQ (reference sequence). The CDR3 sequence is CASSRGASSTDTQYF.

The V and J genes are TRBV4-3 and TRBJ2-6. Germline lookup yields CDR1 LGHNA and CDR2 YSLEER. The CDR3 has 16 residues. Here the CDR3 reads CASSQDLGTGANVLTF.

The chain is built from TRBV20-1 and TRBJ2-5; TCRdb's assignment of TRBD2 cannot be checked, as there is no DNA. Germline V gives CDR1 DFQATT, CDR2 SNEGSKA (reference sequence). The CDR3 is 12 residues long. The chain's CDR3 is CSARTSGRAQYF.

In terms of frequency, this clonotype is medium-sized. The rearrangement links TRBV6-6 to TRBJ1-2. The germline gives CDR1 MNHNY, CDR2 SVGAGI (reference sequence). CDR3 length: 14 residues. CDR3 region: CASSYSDSNYGYTF.

This chain uses TRBV6-1 with TRBJ1-2; TCRdb's D call, TRBD1, is unchecked because there is no DNA. Germline CDR1 reads MNHNS; CDR2 reads SASEGT. The CDR3 length is 17 residues. The CDR3 here is CASSARDRGRANYGYTF.

The chain couples TRBV11-2 to TRBJ2-3. The CDR3 extends over 13 amino acids. Germline CDR1 is SGHAT and CDR2 is FQNNGV. CDR3 residues: CASSLGGTDTQYF.